This record concerns one T cell receptor beta chain sequence. Its antigen remains unknown. Amplification used 60 Vbeta primers and 13 Jbeta primers. Repertoires were generated with immunoSEQ multiplex PCR, while TCRdb's copy carries only in-frame clones and drops some. The sample includes some 190,000 clones, 76% of them seen just once. The data were taken from a study of cytomegalovirus exposure and HLA in healthy donors. Study background: From donors who were HLA-typed, an early data release held around 80 million unique TCRs. General study points: According to the study, around 180 TCR beta chains were cytomegalovirus-associated.

Germline values: CDR1 LNHDA, CDR2 SQIVND (reference sequence). This CDR3 has 15 amino acids. Trimming removed 3 bases from V and 5 bases from J; junction bases left unmatched: 6. The sequenced material came from PBMCs. The source is a man aged 18 to 30 in good health and CMV-seronegative. The rearrangement uses TRBV19 and TRBJ2-5; TRBD2 agrees at 10 bases. The CDR3 nucleotides read TGTGCCAGTAGTATCCCTAGCGGGGGTAGGGAGACCCAGTACTTC. It yields the protein CASSIPSGGRETQYF. The entire variable domain, with the rest obtained from reference TRBV19 and TRBJ2-5, is as follows: DGGITQSPKYLFRKEGQNVTLSCEQNLNHDAMYWYRQDPGQGLRLIYYSQIVNDFQKGDIAEGYSVSREKKESFPLTVTSAQKNPTAFYLCASSIPSGGRETQYFGPGTRLLVL.